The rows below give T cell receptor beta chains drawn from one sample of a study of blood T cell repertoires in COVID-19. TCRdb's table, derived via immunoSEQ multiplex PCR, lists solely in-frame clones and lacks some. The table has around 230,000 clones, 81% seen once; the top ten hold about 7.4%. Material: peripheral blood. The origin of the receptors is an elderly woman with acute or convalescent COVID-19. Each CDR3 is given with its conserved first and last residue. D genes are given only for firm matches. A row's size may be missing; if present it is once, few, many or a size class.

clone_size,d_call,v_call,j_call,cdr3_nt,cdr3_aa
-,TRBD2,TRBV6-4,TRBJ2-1,TGTGCCAGCAGTCCATCTAGCGGAACTTACAATGAGCAGTTCTTC,CASSPSSGTYNEQFF
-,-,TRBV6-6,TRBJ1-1,TGTGCCAGCAAACCCGGAGAGTTGGTGAACACTGAAGCTTTCTTT,CASKPGELVNTEAFF
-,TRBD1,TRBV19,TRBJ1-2,TGTGCCAGTAACGACAGGGGGCCTAACTATGGCTACACCTTC,CASNDRGPNYGYTF
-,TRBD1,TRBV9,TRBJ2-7,TGTGCCAGCAGCGATGCTGACAGGGGACCCTACGAGCAGTACTTC,CASSDADRGPYEQYF
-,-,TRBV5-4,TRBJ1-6,TGTGCCAGCAGCTCTCAGGGTTATAATTCACCCCTCCACTTT,CASSSQGYNSPLHF
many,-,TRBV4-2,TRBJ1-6,TGTGCCAGCAGCCAAATGGGCGCTTCACCCCTCCACTTT,CASSQMGASPLHF
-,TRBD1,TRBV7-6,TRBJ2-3,TGTGCCAGCAGCTCCTGGACAGGGTCCACAGATACGCAGTATTTT,CASSSWTGSTDTQYF
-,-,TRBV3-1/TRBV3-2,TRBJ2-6,TGTGCCAGTCTGTCTGGGGCCAACGTCCTGACTTTC,CASLSGANVLTF
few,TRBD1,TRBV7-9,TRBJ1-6,TGTGCCAGCAGCTCAATACGGACAGGTTATAATTCACCCCTCCACTTT,CASSSIRTGYNSPLHF
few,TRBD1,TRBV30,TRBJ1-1,TGTGCCTGGAGTCCAAAATCAGGGGGCCCTGAAGCTTTCTTT,CAWSPKSGGPEAFF
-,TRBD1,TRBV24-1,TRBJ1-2,TGTGCCACCAGTGATTTGGGGACAGGGGAAGATCGTGGCTACACCTTC,CATSDLGTGEDRGYTF
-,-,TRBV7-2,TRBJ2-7,TGTGCCAGCAGCTTAGTCGGGGCCTACGAGCAGTACTTC,CASSLVGAYEQYF
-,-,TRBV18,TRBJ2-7,TGTGCCAGCTCACCTAGGCCCCAGGGCCACGAGCAGTACTTC,CASSPRPQGHEQYF
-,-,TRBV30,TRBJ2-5,TGTGCCTACACGAGGGGGGAGGGCCGTGAGACCCAGTACTTC,CAYTRGEGRETQYF
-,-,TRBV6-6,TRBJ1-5,TGTGCCAGTCGTAATAGGGGGGGATATAGCAATCAGCCCCAGCATTTT,CASRNRGGYSNQPQHF
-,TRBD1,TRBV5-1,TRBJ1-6,TGCGCCAGCAGCTTGAGACAGGGCGACATGACCCTCCACTTT,CASSLRQGDMTLHF
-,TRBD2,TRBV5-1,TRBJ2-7,TGCGCCAGCAGCTTGGGGGCTAGCGGAGCCTACGAGCAGTACTTC,CASSLGASGAYEQYF
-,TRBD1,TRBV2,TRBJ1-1,TGTGCCAGCAGACGACAGGGGTTGAACACTGAAGCTTTCTTT,CASRRQGLNTEAFF
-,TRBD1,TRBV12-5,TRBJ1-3,TGTGCTAGTGCTGGAGGGGGCCGGAACACCATATATTTT,CASAGGGRNTIYF
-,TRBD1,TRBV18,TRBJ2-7,TGTGCCAGCTCTTTGGACAGGGACGGGGAGCAGTACTTC,CASSLDRDGEQYF
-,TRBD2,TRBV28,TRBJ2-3,TGTGCCAGCAGCACAGCGGGAGCCGATACGCAGTATTTT,CASSTAGADTQYF
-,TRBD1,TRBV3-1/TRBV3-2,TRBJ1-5,TGTGCCAGCAGCGAGGCAGGGGGCGTGAATCAGCCCCAGCATTTT,CASSEAGGVNQPQHF
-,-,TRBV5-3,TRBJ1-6,TGTGCCTGCCTAAGGGGAGGATGGTCACCCCTCCACTTT,CACLRGGWSPLHF
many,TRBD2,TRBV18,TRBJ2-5,TGTGCCAGCTCGCCCCTAGCGGGCCAAATTTCAGGGGAGACCCAGTACTTC,CASSPLAGQISGETQYF
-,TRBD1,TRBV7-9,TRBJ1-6,TGTGCCAGCAGCCCGGGACAGGCTAGCTCCTATAATTCACCCCTCCACTTT,CASSPGQASSYNSPLHF
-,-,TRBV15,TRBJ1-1,TGTGCCACCAGGAGAGATGGGGCAGGGGTCACTGAAGCTTTCTTT,CATRRDGAGVTEAFF
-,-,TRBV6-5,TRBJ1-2,TGTGCCGCCGGCGACAGTATCTATGGCTACACCTTC,CAAGDSIYGYTF
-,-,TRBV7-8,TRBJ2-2,TGTGCCAGCAGTAAGGGGGTAGGGACCGGGGAGCTGTTTTTT,CASSKGVGTGELFF
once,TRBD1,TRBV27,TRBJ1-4,TGTGCCAGCAGTAACAGGGGGGGTCAAGAAAAACTGTTTTTT,CASSNRGGQEKLFF
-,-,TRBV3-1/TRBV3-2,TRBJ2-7,TGTGCCAGCAGCCAAGTGGTCCTATCGAGGCCCTACGAGCAGTACTTC,CASSQVVLSRPYEQYF
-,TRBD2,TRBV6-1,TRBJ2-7,TGTGCCAGCAGTGAAGCGCTCCTAGCGGGTTCCTACGAGCAGTACTTC,CASSEALLAGSYEQYF
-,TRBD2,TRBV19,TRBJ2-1,TGTGCCAGTAGTACCCGGGGAGCGGGAGTGTTAGGTGAGCAGTTCTTC,CASSTRGAGVLGEQFF
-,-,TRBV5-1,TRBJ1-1,TGCGCCAGCAGCCCAGGGGTTTTAGACACTGAAGCTTTCTTT,CASSPGVLDTEAFF
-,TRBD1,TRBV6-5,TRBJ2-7,TGTGCCACCCGGGGACAGGCCTACGAGCAGTACTTC,CATRGQAYEQYF
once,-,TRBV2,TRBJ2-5,TGTGCCAGCAAGTCCCAGCGGGGAGGGGGAGAGACCCAGTACTTC,CASKSQRGGGETQYF
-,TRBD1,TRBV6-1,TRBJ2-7,TGTGCCAGCAGAGAAGACAGGGTTTCATGGGAGCAGTACTTC,CASREDRVSWEQYF
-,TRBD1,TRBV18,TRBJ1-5,TGTGCCAGCTCACCAAAGACAGGGAGCAATCAGCCCCAGCATTTT,CASSPKTGSNQPQHF
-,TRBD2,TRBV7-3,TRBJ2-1,TGTGCCAGCAGCTTAGTCTCCGGACTAGCGGAGCAGTTCTTC,CASSLVSGLAEQFF
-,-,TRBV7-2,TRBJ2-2,TGTGCCAGCAGCTCTAACGCTCAGAACACCGGGGAGCTGTTTTTT,CASSSNAQNTGELFF
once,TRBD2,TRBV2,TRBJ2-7,TGTGCCAGCAGTGAAGCGAGAAAGGGTAGCGGGAGTCAGGGCGAGCAGTACTTC,CASSEARKGSGSQGEQYF
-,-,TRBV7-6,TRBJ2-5,TGTGCCAGCAGCTTAGGAGGGATCGGGACCCAGTACTTC,CASSLGGIGTQYF
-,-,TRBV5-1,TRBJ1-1,TGCGCCAGCAGCTTGCCGACAGCGAACACTGAAGCTTTCTTT,CASSLPTANTEAFF
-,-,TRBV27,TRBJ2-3,TGTGCCAGCAGAATATATGAACGGGGTACGCAGTATTTT,CASRIYERGTQYF
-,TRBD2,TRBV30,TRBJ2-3,TGTGCCTGCCGCAGCGGGAGTGCAGATACGCAGTATTTT,CACRSGSADTQYF
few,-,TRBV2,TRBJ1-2,TGTGCCAGCAGTGACGTAGGAGCAAACTATGGCTACACCTTC,CASSDVGANYGYTF
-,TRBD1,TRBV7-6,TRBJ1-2,TGTGCCAGCAGCTTAGCAGACAGGGGAGGTGGCTACACCTTC,CASSLADRGGGYTF
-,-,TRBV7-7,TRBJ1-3,TGTGCCAGCAGCTTACAACTCGGCTCTGGAAACACCATATATTTT,CASSLQLGSGNTIYF
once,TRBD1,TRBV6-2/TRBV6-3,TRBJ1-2,TGTGCCAGCAGCCGGCCATCAGGGGGTGACTATGGCTACACCTTC,CASSRPSGGDYGYTF
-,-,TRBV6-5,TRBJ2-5,TGTGCCAGCAGTTACTCTCCTTTGCAGTCGAAGGAGACCCAGTACTTC,CASSYSPLQSKETQYF